This T cell receptor beta chain appears in the sequencing data of a study of preoperative IRX-2 immunotherapy in early breast cancer. TCRdb's table, derived via immunoSEQ multiplex PCR, lists solely in-frame clones and lacks some. The sample records tens of thousands of clones, roughly 95% being singletons. Treatment of the sample: preoperative locoregional IRX-2 cytokine immunotherapy. Patients received preoperative, locoregional IRX-2 cytokine immunotherapy in a phase Ib study. The receptor was derived from a human donor with breast cancer. This sample comprised tumor tissue, obtained after IRX-2 immunotherapy.

CDR3 nucleotides: TGTGCCAGCAGTGAGCGGGCCGGGACAGGGAGCTACGAGCAGTACTTC. Translated: CASSERAGTGSYEQYF. The V call is TRBV6-1, the J call TRBJ2-7, with 9 bases matching TRBD1. Germline trimming cut 3 bases from V and 3 bases from J; bases unmatched to any gene: 9. The CDR3 sequence is 16 residues long. Germline CDR1 MNHNS, CDR2 SASEGT.